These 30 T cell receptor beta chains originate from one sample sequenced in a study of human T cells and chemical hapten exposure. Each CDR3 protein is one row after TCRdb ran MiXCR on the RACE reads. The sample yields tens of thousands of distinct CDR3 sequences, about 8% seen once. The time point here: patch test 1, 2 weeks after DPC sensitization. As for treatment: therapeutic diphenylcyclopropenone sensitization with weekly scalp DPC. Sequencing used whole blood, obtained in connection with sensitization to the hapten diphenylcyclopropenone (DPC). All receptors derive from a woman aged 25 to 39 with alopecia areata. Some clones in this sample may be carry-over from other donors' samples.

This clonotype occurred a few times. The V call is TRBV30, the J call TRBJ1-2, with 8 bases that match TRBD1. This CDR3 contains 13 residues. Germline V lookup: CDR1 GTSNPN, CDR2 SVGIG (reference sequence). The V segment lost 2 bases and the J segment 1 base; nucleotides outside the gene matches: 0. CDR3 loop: CAWSTGGNYGYTF. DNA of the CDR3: TGTGCCTGGAGTACAGGGGGTAACTATGGCTACACCTTC.

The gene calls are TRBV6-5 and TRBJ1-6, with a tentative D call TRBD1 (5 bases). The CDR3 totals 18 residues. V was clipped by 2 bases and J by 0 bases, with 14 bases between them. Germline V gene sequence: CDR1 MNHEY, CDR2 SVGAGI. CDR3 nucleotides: TGTGCCAGCAGTTACGAAGTTGGGGGGAGCTCCTATAATTCACCCCTCCACTTT. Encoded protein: CASSYEVGGSSYNSPLHF.

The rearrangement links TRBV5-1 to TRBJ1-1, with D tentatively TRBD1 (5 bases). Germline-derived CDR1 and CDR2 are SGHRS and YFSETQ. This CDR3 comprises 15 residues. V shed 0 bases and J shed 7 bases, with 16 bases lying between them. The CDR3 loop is CASSLGQMAVGEAFF. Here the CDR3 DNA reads TGCGCCAGCAGCTTGGGACAGATGGCCGTCGGTGAAGCTTTCTTT.

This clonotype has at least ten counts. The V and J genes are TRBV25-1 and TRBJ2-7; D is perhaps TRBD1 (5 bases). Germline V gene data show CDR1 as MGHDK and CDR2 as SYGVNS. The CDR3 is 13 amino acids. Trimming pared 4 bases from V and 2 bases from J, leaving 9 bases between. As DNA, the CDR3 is TGTGCCAGCAGTGCTGGACAAGCCTACGAGCAGTACTTC. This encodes CASSAGQAYEQYF.

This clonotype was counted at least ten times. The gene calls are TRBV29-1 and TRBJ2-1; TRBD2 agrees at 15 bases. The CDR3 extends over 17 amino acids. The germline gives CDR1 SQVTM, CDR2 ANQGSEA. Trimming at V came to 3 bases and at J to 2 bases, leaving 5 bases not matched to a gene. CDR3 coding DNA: TGCAGCGTTGATGGACTAGCGGGGGGGGAGGCCTACAATGAGCAGTTCTTC. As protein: CSVDGLAGGEAYNEQFF.

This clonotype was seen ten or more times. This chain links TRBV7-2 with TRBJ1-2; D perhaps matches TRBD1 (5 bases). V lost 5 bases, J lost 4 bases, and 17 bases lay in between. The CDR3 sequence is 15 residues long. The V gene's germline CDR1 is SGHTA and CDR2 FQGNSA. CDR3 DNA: TGTGCCAGCAGCCCTCAAACCGGGCAGGGCTATGGCTACACCTTC. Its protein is CASSPQTGQGYGYTF.

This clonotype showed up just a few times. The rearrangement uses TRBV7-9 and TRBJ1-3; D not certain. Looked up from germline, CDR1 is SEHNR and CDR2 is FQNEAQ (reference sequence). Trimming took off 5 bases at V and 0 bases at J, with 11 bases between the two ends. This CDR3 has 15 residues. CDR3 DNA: TGTGCCAGCAGCCCGAGACAAATCTCTGGAAACACCATATATTTT. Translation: CASSPRQISGNTIYF.

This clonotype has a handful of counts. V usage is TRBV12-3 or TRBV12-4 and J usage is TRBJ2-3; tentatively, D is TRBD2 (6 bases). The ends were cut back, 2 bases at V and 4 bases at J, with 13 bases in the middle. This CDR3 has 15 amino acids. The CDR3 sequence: CASSLHQRASDTQYF. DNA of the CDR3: TGTGCCAGCAGTTTACACCAGCGGGCGTCAGATACGCAGTATTTT.

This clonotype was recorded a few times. CDR3 in DNA: TGTGCCAGCAGCAACCCCTGGAACACTGAAGCTTTCTTT. Amino acid sequence: CASSNPWNTEAFF. This chain connects TRBV6-2 or TRBV6-3 to TRBJ1-1; unclear D gene. The CDR3 consists of 13 residues. Between the trimmed V and J ends, which lost 6 bases and 1 base, there was a span of 9 bases. From germline, CDR1 is MNHEY and CDR2 SVGEGT.

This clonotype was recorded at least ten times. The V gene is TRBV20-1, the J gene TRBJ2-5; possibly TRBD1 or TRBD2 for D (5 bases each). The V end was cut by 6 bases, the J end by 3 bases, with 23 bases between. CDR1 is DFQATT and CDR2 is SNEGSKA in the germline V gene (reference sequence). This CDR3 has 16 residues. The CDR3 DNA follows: TGCAGTGCGCTCGAGCTTTGGGGGTCTATTAAAGAGACCCAGTACTTC. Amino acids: CSALELWGSIKETQYF.

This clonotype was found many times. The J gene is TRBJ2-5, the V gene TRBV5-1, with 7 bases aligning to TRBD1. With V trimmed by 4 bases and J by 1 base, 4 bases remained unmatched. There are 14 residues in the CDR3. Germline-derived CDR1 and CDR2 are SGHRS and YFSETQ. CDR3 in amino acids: CASSAAGGQETQYF. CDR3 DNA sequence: TGCGCCAGCAGCGCGGCAGGGGGCCAAGAGACCCAGTACTTC.

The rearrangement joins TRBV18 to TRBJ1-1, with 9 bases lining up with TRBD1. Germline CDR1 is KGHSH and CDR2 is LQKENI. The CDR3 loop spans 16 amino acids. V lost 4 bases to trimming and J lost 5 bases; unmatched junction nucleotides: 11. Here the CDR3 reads CASSLNPGQGRTEAFF. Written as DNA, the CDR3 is TGTGCCAGCTCACTGAATCCGGGACAGGGTAGGACTGAAGCTTTCTTT.

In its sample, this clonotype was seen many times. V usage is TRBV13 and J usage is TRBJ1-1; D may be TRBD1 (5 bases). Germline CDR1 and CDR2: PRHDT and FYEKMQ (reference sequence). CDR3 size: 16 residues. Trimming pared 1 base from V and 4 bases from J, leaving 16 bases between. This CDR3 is CASSLDGGLESTEAFF. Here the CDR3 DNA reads TGTGCCAGCAGCTTAGATGGGGGACTCGAGTCCACTGAAGCTTTCTTT.

The CDR3 bases are TGTGCCAGCAGTGACGAGGGTGGGGGATACGAGCAGTACTTC. It translates to CASSDEGGGYEQYF. The J gene is TRBJ2-7, the V gene TRBV2, with D possibly being TRBD1 or TRBD2 (5 bases each). V was cut by 3 bases and J by 4 bases, with 13 bases left in between. CDR3 length: 14 residues. Germline V gene data show CDR1 as SNHLY and CDR2 as FYNNEI.

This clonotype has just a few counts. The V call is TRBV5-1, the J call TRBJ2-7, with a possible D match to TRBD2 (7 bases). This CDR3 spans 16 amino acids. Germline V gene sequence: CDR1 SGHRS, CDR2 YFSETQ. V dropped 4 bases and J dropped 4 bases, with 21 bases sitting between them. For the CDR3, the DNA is TGCGCCAGCAGCATGGGGTTTGCGGGGGCTGTTTACGAGCAGTACTTC. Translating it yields CASSMGFAGAVYEQYF. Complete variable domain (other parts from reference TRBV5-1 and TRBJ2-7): KAGVTQTPRYLIKTRGQQVTLSCSPISGHRSVSWYQQTPGQGLQFLFEYFSETQRNKGNFPGRFSGRQFSNSRSEMNVSTLELGDSALYLCASSMGFAGAVYEQYFGPGTRLTVT.

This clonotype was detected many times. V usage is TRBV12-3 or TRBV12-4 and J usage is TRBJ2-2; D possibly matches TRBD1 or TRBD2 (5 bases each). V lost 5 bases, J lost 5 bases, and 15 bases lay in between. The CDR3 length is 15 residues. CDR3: CASSTLGAVTGELFF. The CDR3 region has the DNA TGTGCCAGCAGTACCCTCGGGGCGGTTACCGGGGAGCTGTTTTTT.

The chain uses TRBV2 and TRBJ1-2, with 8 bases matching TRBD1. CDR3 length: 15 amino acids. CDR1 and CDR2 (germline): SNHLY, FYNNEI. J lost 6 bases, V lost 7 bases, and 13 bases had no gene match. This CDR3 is CASKERTGRVDGYTF. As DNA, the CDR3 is TGTGCCAGCAAAGAACGGACAGGGCGCGTCGATGGCTACACCTTC.

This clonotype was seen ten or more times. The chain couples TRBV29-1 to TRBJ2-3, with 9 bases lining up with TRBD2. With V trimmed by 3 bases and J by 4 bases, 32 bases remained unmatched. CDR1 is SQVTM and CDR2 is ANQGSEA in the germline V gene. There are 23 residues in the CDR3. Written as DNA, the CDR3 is TGCAGCGTTGACAACCAATGGTGTCGCGGGGGGGCGTCGGAGTTGAGGCGTTCAGATACGCAGTATTTT. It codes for CSVDNQWCRGGASELRRSDTQYF.

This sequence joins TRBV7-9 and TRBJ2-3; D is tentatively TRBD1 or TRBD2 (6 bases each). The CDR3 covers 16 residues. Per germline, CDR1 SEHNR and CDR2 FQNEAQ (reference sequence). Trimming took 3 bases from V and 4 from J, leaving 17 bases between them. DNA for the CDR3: TGTGCCAGCAGCTTGGCGGAGGGGGTTCGGGCAGATACGCAGTATTTT. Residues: CASSLAEGVRADTQYF.

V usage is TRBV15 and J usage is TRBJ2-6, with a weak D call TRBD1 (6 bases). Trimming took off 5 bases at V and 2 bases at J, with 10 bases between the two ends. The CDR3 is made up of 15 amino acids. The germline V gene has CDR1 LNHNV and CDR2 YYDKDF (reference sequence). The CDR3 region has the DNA TGTGCCACCAGCGCAGGGGAACCTGGGGCCAACGTCCTGACTTTC. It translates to CATSAGEPGANVLTF.

This CDR3 reads CASSGGTGPTGELFF. CDR3 in DNA: TGTGCCAGCAGCGGGGGGACAGGGCCCACCGGGGAGCTGTTTTTT. The chain uses TRBV7-6 and TRBJ2-2; TRBD1 matches 9 bases. The CDR3 is 15 amino acids. Germline values: CDR1 SGHVS, CDR2 FNYEAQ. J gave up 4 bases and V 5 bases, and 5 bases lay outside the gene matches.

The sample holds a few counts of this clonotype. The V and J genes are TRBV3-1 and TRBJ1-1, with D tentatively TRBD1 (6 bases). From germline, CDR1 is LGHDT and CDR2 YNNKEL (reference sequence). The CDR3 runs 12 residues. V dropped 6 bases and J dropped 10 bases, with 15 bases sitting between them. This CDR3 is CASRGNRATAFF. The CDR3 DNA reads TGTGCCAGCAGGGGAAACAGGGCCACAGCTTTCTTT.

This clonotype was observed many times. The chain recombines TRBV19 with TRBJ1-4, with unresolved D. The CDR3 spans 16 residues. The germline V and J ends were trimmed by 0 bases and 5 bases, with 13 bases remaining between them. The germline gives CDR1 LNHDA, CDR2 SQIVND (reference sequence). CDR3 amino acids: CASSIDDRVSNEKLFF. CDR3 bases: TGTGCCAGTAGTATAGATGATCGGGTCAGCAATGAAAAACTGTTTTTT.

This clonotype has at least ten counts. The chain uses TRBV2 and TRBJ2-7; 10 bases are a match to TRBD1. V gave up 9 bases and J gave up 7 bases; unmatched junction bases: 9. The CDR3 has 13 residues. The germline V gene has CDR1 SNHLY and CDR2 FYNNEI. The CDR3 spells CARAGTGEEEQYF. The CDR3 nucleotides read TGTGCCAGAGCCGGGACAGGGGAAGAGGAGCAGTACTTC.

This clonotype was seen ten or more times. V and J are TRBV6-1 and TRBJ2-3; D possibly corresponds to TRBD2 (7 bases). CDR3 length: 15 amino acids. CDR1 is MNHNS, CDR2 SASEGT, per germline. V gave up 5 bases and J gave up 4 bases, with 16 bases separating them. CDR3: CASSWGGGLADTQYF. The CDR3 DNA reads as TGTGCCAGCAGTTGGGGAGGGGGGTTGGCAGATACGCAGTATTTT.

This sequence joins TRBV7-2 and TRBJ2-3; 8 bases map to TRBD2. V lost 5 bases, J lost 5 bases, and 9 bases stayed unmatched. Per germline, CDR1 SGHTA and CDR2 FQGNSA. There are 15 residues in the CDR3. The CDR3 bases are TGTGCCAGCAGCAGGTCGGGACTAGGAGTAGATACGCAGTATTTT. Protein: CASSRSGLGVDTQYF.

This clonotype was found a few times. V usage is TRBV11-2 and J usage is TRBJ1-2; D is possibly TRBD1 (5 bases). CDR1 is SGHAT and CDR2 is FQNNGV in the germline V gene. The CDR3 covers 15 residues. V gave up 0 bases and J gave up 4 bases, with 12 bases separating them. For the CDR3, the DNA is TGTGCCAGCAGCTTAGAGGGAGGGGTCTTCTATGGCTACACCTTC. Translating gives CASSLEGGVFYGYTF.

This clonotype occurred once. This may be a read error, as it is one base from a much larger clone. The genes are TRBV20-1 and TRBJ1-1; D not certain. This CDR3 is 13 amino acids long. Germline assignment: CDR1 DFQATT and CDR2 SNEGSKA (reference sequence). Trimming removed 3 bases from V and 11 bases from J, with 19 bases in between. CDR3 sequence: CSARENIGMGAFF. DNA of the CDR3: TGCAGTGCTAGGGAAAATATAGGAATGGGGGCTTTCTTT.

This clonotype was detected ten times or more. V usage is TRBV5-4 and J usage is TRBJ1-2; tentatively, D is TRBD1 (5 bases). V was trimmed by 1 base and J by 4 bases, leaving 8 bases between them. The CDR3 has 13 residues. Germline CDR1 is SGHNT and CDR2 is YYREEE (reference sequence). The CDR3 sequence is CASSLQGLYGYTF. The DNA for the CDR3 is TGTGCCAGCAGCTTGCAGGGTCTCTATGGCTACACCTTC. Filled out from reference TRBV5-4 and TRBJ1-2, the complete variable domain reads ETGVTQSPTHLIKTRGQQVTLRCSSQSGHNTVSWYQQALGQGPQFIFQYYREEENGRGNFPPRFSGLQFPNYSSELNVNALELDDSALYLCASSLQGLYGYTFGSGTRLTVV.

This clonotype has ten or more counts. The CDR3 region has the DNA TGTGCCAGCAGCATCTGGACTAGCGGGACAACAGATACGCAGTATTTT. Residues: CASSIWTSGTTDTQYF. The genes are TRBV5-4 and TRBJ2-3, with 12 bases identical to TRBD2. CDR3 length: 16 amino acids. In germline, CDR1 is SGHNT, CDR2 YYREEE (reference sequence). The ends lost 4 bases at V and 3 bases at J; junction bases unmatched: 6.